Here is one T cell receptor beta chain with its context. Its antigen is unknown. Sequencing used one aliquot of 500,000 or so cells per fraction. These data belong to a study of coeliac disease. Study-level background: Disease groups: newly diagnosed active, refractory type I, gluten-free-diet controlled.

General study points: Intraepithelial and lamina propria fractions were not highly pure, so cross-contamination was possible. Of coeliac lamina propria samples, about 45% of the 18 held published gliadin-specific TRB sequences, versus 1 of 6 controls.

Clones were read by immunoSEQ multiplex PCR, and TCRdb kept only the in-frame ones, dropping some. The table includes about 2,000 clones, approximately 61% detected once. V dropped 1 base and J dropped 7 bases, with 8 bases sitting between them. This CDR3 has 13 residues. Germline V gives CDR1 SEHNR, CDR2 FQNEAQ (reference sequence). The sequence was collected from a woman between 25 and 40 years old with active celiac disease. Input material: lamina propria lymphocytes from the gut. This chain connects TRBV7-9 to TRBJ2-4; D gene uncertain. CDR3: CASSLGSVNIQYF. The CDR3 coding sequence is TGTGCCAGCAGCTTAGGTTCGGTGAACATTCAGTACTTC.